Below are 22 T cell receptor beta chains sequenced from a single sample in a study of blood T cell repertoires in COVID-19. This table comes from immunoSEQ multiplex PCR, and its TCRdb copy is limited to in-frame clones, with some not included. The repertoire holds almost 400,000 clones, roughly 90% seen once, with about 1.7% in the top ten. The sequenced sample was PBMCs or T cells enriched from blood (not recorded which). These receptors all come from a woman in her 30s who had recovered from COVID-19.

CDR3 amino acids: CASSNFPIEHNQPQHF. For the CDR3, the DNA is TGTGCCAGCAGTAACTTCCCCATAGAGCACAATCAGCCCCAGCATTTT. The gene calls are TRBV28 and TRBJ1-5; D unresolved. V was clipped by 5 bases and J by 3 bases, with 17 bases between them. CDR1 and CDR2 from the germline V gene are MDHEN and SYDVKM. This CDR3 has 16 amino acids.

This clone was observed once. This chain connects TRBV2 to TRBJ2-5; D call uncertain. Germline V lookup: CDR1 SNHLY, CDR2 FYNNEI. The CDR3 runs to 14 residues. Trimming pared 4 bases from V and 4 bases from J, leaving 13 bases between. The CDR3 DNA reads as TGTGCCAGCAGTGGAAGGCCTAGAGGAGAGACCCAGTACTTC. This gives the protein CASSGRPRGETQYF.

The V gene is TRBV2, the J gene TRBJ1-5; maybe TRBD1 (5 bases). This CDR3 comprises 13 residues. Germline CDR1 reads SNHLY; CDR2 reads FYNNEI. Deletions cut 9 bases from V and 4 bases from J, with 13 bases between. The CDR3 DNA sequence: TGTGCCAGTGCCCAGGAGGGGAATCAGCCCCAGCATTTT. Its protein is CASAQEGNQPQHF.

There are a few counts of this clone. The rearrangement uses TRBV4-1 and TRBJ2-7; D is perhaps TRBD2 (5 bases). The V and J ends lost 0 bases and 5 bases respectively, with 11 bases between them. In germline, CDR1 is MGHRA, CDR2 YSYEKL. This CDR3 has 14 residues. CDR3 amino acids: CASSQDPARDEQYF. The CDR3 DNA sequence: TGCGCCAGCAGCCAAGATCCGGCGCGGGACGAGCAGTACTTC.

The chain links TRBV11-2 to TRBJ1-6, with 7 bases aligning to TRBD1. J lost 10 bases, V lost 8 bases, and 17 bases had no gene match. The germline gives CDR1 SGHAT, CDR2 FQNNGV. There are 16 residues in the CDR3. CDR3 protein: CASRLGTFTGDSPLHF. The CDR3 nucleotides are TGTGCCAGCCGACTAGGAACTTTTACAGGGGACTCACCCCTCCACTTT.

This clone has more than one count but fewer than ten. V is TRBV30 and J is TRBJ1-1; 7 bases agree with TRBD1. Germline CDR1 and CDR2: GTSNPN and SVGIG (reference sequence). With V trimmed by 3 bases and J by 5 bases, 18 bases remained unmatched. The CDR3 spans 17 residues. CDR3 in DNA: TGTGCCTGGAGCAAACCGGGACAGCGCTTCTTGGGAACTGAAGCTTTCTTT. Protein product: CAWSKPGQRFLGTEAFF. Complete variable domain (other parts from reference TRBV30 and TRBJ1-1): SQTIHQWPATLVQPVGSPLSLECTVEGTSNPNLYWYRQAAGRGLQLLFYSVGIGQISSEVPQNLSASRPQDRQFILSSKKLLLSDSGFYLCAWSKPGQRFLGTEAFFGQGTRLTVV.

The chain uses TRBV7-3 and TRBJ2-5; the D is unclear. There are 13 residues in the CDR3. The germline gives CDR1 SGHTA, CDR2 FQGTGA. Between the trimmed V and J ends, which lost 3 bases and 2 bases, there was a span of 7 bases. Here the CDR3 DNA reads TGTGCCAGCAGCTTTTCTAGACAAGAGACCCAGTACTTC. Its translation is CASSFSRQETQYF. Complete variable domain (other parts from reference TRBV7-3 and TRBJ2-5): GAGVSQTPSNKVTEKGKYVELRCDPISGHTALYWYRQSLGQGPEFLIYFQGTGAADDSGLPNDRFFAVRPEGSVSTLKIQRTERGDSAVYLCASSFSRQETQYFGPGTRLLVL.

V gene TRBV19 combines with J gene TRBJ2-2; TRBD1 is a possible D gene (6 bases). The CDR3 spans 15 residues. Trimming took off 7 bases at V and 0 bases at J, with 12 bases between the two ends. CDR1 and CDR2 from the germline V gene are LNHDA and SQIVND (reference sequence). The CDR3 DNA reads TGTGCCAGTACCCGGACAGTCCCGAACACCGGGGAGCTGTTTTTT. Its protein is CASTRTVPNTGELFF.

The CDR3 loop reads CASSPTLRGQETQYF. The CDR3 region has the DNA TGCGCCAGCAGCCCTACGCTTCGGGGGCAAGAGACCCAGTACTTC. The chain has TRBV5-1 and TRBJ2-5, with D possibly being TRBD2 (6 bases). There are 15 residues in the CDR3. The V gene's germline CDR1 is SGHRS and CDR2 YFSETQ. Trimming took 4 bases from V and 2 from J, leaving 15 bases between them.

This clone was recorded a few times. J is TRBJ2-7 and V is TRBV12-5, with TRBD2 matching 10 bases. The V gene's germline CDR1 is LGHNT and CDR2 FRNRAP. The CDR3 spans 15 residues. V dropped 1 base and J dropped 5; count of bases not matched to a gene: 5. The CDR3 DNA is TGTGCTAGTGGTTTGGGAGCGGGGGGGCCCGACGAGCAGTACTTC. It is translated as CASGLGAGGPDEQYF.

V is TRBV5-6 and J is TRBJ1-1; D is unclear. CDR3 length: 12 residues. The V end was cut by 1 base, the J end by 8 bases, with 9 bases between. In germline, CDR1 is SGHDT, CDR2 YYEEEE. The chain's CDR3 is CASSLLRVEAFF. The CDR3 DNA sequence: TGTGCCAGCAGCTTGCTCCGGGTGGAAGCTTTCTTT.

This chain joins TRBV10-3 and TRBJ2-1, with 13 bases fitting TRBD2. This CDR3 is built from 17 residues. J gave up 9 bases and V 2 bases, and 10 bases lay outside the gene matches. In germline, CDR1 is ENHRY, CDR2 SYGVKD. The CDR3: CAISEPRGLAGVGEQFF. Written as DNA, the CDR3 is TGTGCCATCAGTGAGCCCCGTGGACTAGCGGGGGTGGGTGAGCAGTTCTTC.

The chain links TRBV9 to TRBJ2-3; 12 positions agree with TRBD2. Unmatched junction bases numbered 4, after V lost 3 bases and J lost 2 bases. The CDR3 is made up of 16 amino acids. Germline loops: CDR1 SGDLS, CDR2 YYNGEE. The chain's CDR3 is CASSATSGGYTDTQYF. For the CDR3, the DNA is TGTGCCAGCAGCGCGACTAGCGGGGGATACACAGATACGCAGTATTTT.

In DNA, the CDR3 is TGTGCCAGCAGTCCGGGACACCGCTACGAGCAGTACTTC. It translates to CASSPGHRYEQYF. This chain connects TRBV19 to TRBJ2-7; the D gene is possibly TRBD1 (6 bases). The CDR3 runs to 13 residues. Deletions cut 9 bases from V and 3 bases from J, with 15 bases between. Germline CDR1 LNHDA, CDR2 SQIVND (reference sequence).

The rearrangement uses TRBV7-9 and TRBJ2-7; TRBD2 matches at 8 bases. J lost 2 bases, V lost 5 bases, and 8 bases had no gene match. CDR3 length: 15 residues. Germline V CDR1 and CDR2: SEHNR, FQNEAQ (reference sequence). In DNA, the CDR3 is TGTGCCAGCAGCAGTAAGCGGGAGAATCCCTACGAGCAGTACTTC. This encodes CASSSKRENPYEQYF.

This clone appeared once. In nucleotides, the CDR3 is TGTGCCACCAGCAGAGATATTGGGACAGGGAACAATGAGCAGTTCTTC. This codes for CATSRDIGTGNNEQFF. This chain joins TRBV15 and TRBJ2-1, with TRBD1 identical over 9 bases. After removal of 0 bases from V and 5 bases from J, the junction contained 5 bases not matched to a gene. CDR1 and CDR2 (germline): LNHNV, YYDKDF (reference sequence). The CDR3 is 16 amino acids.

Comments on this clone: This same CDR3 is encoded by further DNA sequences in the sample. The chain combines TRBV9 with TRBJ1-1; possibly TRBD1 for D (5 bases). Per germline, CDR1 SGDLS and CDR2 YYNGEE. The germline V and J ends were trimmed by 4 bases and 1 base, with 11 bases remaining between them. This CDR3 comprises 14 residues. The CDR3 bases are TGTGCCAGCAGCCCGCCGGGGGGGAACACTGAAGCTTTCTTT. This codes for CASSPPGGNTEAFF. Drawing the rest from reference TRBV9 and TRBJ1-1, the complete variable domain is DSGVTQTPKHLITATGQRVTLRCSPRSGDLSVYWYQQSLDQGLQFLIQYYNGEERAKGNILERFSAQQFPDLHSELNLSSLELGDSALYFCASSPPGGNTEAFFGQGTRLTVV.

The V gene is TRBV7-3, the J gene TRBJ2-3; 7 bases line up with TRBD2. This CDR3 is built from 14 residues. Germline CDR1 and CDR2: SGHTA and FQGTGA. Trimming at V came to 3 bases and at J to 2 bases, leaving 2 bases not matched to a gene. CDR3 sequence reads: CASSFRGDTDTQYF. The CDR3, as DNA: TGTGCCAGCAGCTTTCGGGGGGACACAGATACGCAGTATTTT.

The rearrangement joins TRBV29-1 to TRBJ2-1; 8 bases align to TRBD2. Germline V gene data show CDR1 as SQVTM and CDR2 as ANQGSEA. J lost 7 bases, V lost 7 bases, and 6 bases had no gene match. This CDR3 is built from 12 residues. CDR3 loop: CSGTSGTNEQFF. CDR3 nucleotide sequence: TGCAGCGGTACTAGCGGTACGAATGAGCAGTTCTTC.

The rearrangement uses TRBV2 and TRBJ1-1; D is unclear. The CDR3 is 13 amino acids. Germline values: CDR1 SNHLY, CDR2 FYNNEI. Trimming removed 3 bases at V and 4 bases at J, with 9 bases between. CDR3 protein: CASSDSAFTEAFF. Here the CDR3 DNA reads TGTGCCAGCAGTGACAGCGCGTTCACTGAAGCTTTCTTT.

This clone was detected only once. This chain joins TRBV28 and TRBJ1-6; D is perhaps TRBD1 (6 bases). This CDR3 has 17 residues. Germline V gives CDR1 MDHEN, CDR2 SYDVKM. V was pared by 5 bases and J by 5 bases, with 19 bases between. The CDR3 coding sequence is TGTGCCAGCAGTCCTAGGGGGAAATTGCTTGATAATTCACCCCTCCACTTT. As protein: CASSPRGKLLDNSPLHF.

The CDR3 bases are TGTGCCAGCACCAGCGGGTCAGGGGCCAACGTCCTGACTTTC. This translates into CASTSGSGANVLTF. The chain recombines TRBV3-1 (or the pseudogene TRBV3-2) with TRBJ2-6; the D gene is possibly TRBD2 (6 bases). Germline V gene data show CDR1 as LGHDT and CDR2 as YNNKEL (reference sequence). The V gene lost 7 bases and the J gene lost 4 bases, with 11 bases spanning the gap. This CDR3 comprises 14 residues.